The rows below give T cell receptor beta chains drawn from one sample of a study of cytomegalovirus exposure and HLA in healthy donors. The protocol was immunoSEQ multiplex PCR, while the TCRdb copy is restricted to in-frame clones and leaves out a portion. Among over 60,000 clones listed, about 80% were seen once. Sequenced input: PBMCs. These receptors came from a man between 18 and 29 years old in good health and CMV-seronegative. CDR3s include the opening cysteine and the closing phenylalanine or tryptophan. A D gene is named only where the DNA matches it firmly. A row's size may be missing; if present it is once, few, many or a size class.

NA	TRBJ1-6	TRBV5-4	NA	CASSLVGGDNSPLHF	TGTGCCAGCAGCTTGGTCGGAGGGGACAATTCACCCCTCCACTTT
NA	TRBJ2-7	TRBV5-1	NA	CASRAANYEQYF	TGCGCCAGCAGGGCGGCAAACTACGAGCAGTACTTC
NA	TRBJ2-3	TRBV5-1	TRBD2	CASSFSGGDTDTQYF	TGCGCCAGCAGCTTTAGCGGGGGGGACACAGATACGCAGTATTTT
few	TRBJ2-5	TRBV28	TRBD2	CASSLLLAEETQYF	TGTGCCAGCAGTTTATTACTAGCGGAAGAGACCCAGTACTTC
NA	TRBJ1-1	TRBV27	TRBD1	CASGRTGGTEAFF	TGTGCCAGCGGCCGGACAGGGGGCACTGAAGCTTTCTTT
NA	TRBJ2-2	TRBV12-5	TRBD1	CASGLPQTGGNTGELFF	TGTGCTAGTGGTTTGCCACAGACAGGGGGCAACACCGGGGAGCTGTTTTTT
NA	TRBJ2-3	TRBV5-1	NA	CASSLAASGGDTQYF	TGCGCCAGCAGCTTGGCCGCCTCTGGAGGAGATACGCAGTATTTT
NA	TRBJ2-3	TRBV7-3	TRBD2	CASSLTDAGVTDTQYF	TGTGCCAGCAGCCTAACTGACGCGGGGGTCACAGATACGCAGTATTTT
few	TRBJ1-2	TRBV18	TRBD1	CASSPLGTGVNYGYTF	TGTGCCAGCTCACCGCTCGGGACAGGGGTTAACTATGGCTACACCTTC
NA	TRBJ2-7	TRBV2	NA	CASSDQGPSYEQYF	TGTGCCAGCAGTGATCAGGGGCCGTCCTACGAGCAGTACTTC
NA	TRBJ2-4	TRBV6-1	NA	CASSEAPGLENIAKNIQYF	TGTGCCAGCAGTGAAGCGCCCGGTTTAGAGAATATAGCCAAAAACATTCAGTACTTC
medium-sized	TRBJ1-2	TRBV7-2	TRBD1	CASSHFRDRGNYGYTF	TGTGCCAGCAGCCACTTCCGGGACAGGGGTAACTATGGCTACACCTTC
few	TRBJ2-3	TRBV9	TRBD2	CASSVASGSGQDTQYF	TGTGCCAGCAGCGTAGCCAGCGGGAGCGGCCAGGATACGCAGTATTTT
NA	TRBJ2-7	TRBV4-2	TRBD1	CASSQDGTGKTYEQYF	TGTGCCAGCAGCCAAGATGGGACAGGGAAAACCTACGAGCAGTACTTC
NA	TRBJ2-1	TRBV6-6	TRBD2	CASSTGGNSYNEQFF	TGTGCCAGCAGCACCGGGGGGAACTCCTACAATGAGCAGTTCTTC
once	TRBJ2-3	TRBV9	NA	CASSATGGGGTDTQYF	TGTGCCAGCAGCGCCACAGGAGGAGGGGGCACAGATACGCAGTATTTT
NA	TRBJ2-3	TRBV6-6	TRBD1	CASSYSTGGAQYF	TGTGCCAGCAGTTACTCAACAGGGGGTGCGCAGTATTTT
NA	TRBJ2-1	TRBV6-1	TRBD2	CASSEAAGGYNEQFF	TGTGCCAGCAGTGAAGCAGCGGGGGGGTACAATGAGCAGTTCTTC
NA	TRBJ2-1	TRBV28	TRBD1	CASSLKTGIVSYNEQFF	TGTGCCAGCAGTTTAAAGACAGGGATAGTCTCCTACAATGAGCAGTTCTTC
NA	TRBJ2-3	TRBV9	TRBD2	CASSPRLAGVTDTQYF	TGTGCCAGCAGCCCACGACTAGCGGGGGTCACAGATACGCAGTATTTT
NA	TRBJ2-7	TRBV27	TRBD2	CASSLSSGGAYEQYF	TGTGCCAGCAGTTTATCTAGCGGGGGCGCCTACGAGCAGTACTTC
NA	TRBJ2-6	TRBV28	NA	CASNSLSGANVLTF	TGTGCCAGCAACAGTCTTTCTGGGGCCAACGTCCTGACTTTC
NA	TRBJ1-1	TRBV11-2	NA	CASSLHEVGVLSSNTEAFF	TGTGCCAGCAGCTTACATGAGGTCGGGGTCCTCTCATCGAACACTGAAGCTTTCTTT
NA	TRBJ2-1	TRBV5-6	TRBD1	CASSEETGNPYNEQFF	TGTGCCAGCAGCGAAGAGACAGGGAACCCTTACAATGAGCAGTTCTTC
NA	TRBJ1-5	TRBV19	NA	CASSIGGPQPQHF	TGTGCCAGTAGTATCGGCGGCCCCCAGCCCCAGCATTTT
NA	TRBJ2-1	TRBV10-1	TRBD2	CASSALGTSDSAEQFF	TGCGCCAGCAGTGCCTTAGGGACTAGCGATTCGGCTGAGCAGTTCTTC
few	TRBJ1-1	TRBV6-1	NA	CASSEARGETEAFF	TGTGCCAGCAGTGAAGCGCGGGGGGAGACTGAAGCTTTCTTT
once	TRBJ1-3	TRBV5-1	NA	CASSLGGRTSGNTIYF	TGCGCCAGCAGCTTGGGTGGGCGTACCTCTGGAAACACCATATATTTT
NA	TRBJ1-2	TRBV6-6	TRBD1	CASRATGGSCYGYTF	TGTGCCAGCAGGGCTACAGGGGGGTCATGCTATGGCTACACCTTC